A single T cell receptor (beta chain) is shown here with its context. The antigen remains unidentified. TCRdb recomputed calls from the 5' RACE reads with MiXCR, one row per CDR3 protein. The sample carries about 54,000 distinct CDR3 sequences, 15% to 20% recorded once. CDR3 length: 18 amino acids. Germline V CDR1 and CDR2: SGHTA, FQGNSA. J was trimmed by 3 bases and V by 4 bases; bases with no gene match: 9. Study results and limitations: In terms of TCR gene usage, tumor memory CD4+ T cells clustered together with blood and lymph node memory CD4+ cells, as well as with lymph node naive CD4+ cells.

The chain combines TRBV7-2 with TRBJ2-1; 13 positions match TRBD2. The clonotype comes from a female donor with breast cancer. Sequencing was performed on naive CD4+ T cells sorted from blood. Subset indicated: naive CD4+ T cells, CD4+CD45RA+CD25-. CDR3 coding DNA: TGTGCCAGCAGCTACGGACTAGCGGGAGCGGCTAGCTACAATGAGCAGTTCTTC. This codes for CASSYGLAGAASYNEQFF.